Reported below is one T cell receptor (beta chain). The germline V gene has CDR1 MNHEY and CDR2 SVGAGI. This CDR3 is 15 amino acids long. V shed 7 bases and J 6 bases; nucleotides not matched to a gene: 7. This record belongs to a study of blood T cell repertoires in COVID-19. The overall study: Acute and convalescent COVID-19 specimens originated in the United States, Italy and Spain. Sources were T cells, B-cell-depleted T cells, or PBMCs; the material itself was cDNA or gDNA.

Seattle patients were enrolled while actively infected and followed longitudinally. Source study methods: Scientists estimated how many nucleated cells there were by amplifying reference gene primers. Clones were read by immunoSEQ multiplex PCR, and TCRdb kept only the in-frame ones, dropping some. That table is the source of V, J and clone size, and D and trimming were worked out from the DNA. The data contain 150,000 to 200,000 clones, 80% to 95% of them singletons. The chain joins TRBV6-5 to TRBJ2-1; TRBD2 aligns across 12 bases. Sequenced sample: peripheral blood. The sequence derives from a man aged 30-40 years with COVID-19, enrolled during active disease. This CDR3 is CASTKTSGSFNEQFF. CDR3 sequence (DNA): TGTGCCAGCACCAAGACTAGCGGGAGTTTCAATGAGCAGTTCTTC.